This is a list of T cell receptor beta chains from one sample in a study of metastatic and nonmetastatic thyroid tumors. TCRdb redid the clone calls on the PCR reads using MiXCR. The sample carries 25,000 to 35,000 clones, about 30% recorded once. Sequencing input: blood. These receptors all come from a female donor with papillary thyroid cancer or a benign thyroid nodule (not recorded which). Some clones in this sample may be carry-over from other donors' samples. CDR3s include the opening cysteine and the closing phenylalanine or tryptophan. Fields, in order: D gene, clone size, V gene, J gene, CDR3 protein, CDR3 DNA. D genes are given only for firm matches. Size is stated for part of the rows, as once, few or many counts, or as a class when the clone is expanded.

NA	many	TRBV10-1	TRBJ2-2	CASSVAGSTGELFF	TGCGCCAGCAGTGTTGCAGGGAGCACCGGGGAGCTGTTTTTT
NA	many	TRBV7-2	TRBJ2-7	CASSLDSNSYEQYF	TGTGCCAGCAGCTTGGACAGCAACTCCTACGAGCAGTACTTC
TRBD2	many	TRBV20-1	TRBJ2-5	CSARTSGRETQYF	TGCAGTGCTAGGACTAGCGGGAGAGAGACCCAGTACTTC
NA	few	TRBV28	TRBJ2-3	CASRPWGSNTDTQYF	TGTGCCAGCAGGCCGTGGGGGTCTAACACAGATACGCAGTATTTT
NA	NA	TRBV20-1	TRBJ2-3	CSARTIGTDTQYF	TGCAGTGCCCGGACTATTGGCACAGATACGCAGTATTTT
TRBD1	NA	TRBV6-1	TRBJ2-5	CASRKRGQGAQETQYF	TGTGCCAGCAGGAAAAGGGGGCAGGGGGCTCAAGAGACCCAGTACTTC
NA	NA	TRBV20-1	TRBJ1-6	CSSNRDIYNSPLHF	TGCAGTTCCAACCGGGACATTTATAATTCACCCCTCCACTTT
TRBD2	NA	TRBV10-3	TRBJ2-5	CAITSGGAEETQYF	TGTGCCATCACGAGCGGGGGGGCGGAAGAGACCCAGTACTTC
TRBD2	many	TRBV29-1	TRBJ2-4	CSVGGTSGKNIQYF	TGCAGCGTTGGTGGCACTAGCGGCAAAAACATTCAGTACTTC
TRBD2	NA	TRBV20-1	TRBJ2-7	CSATSGRRISYEQYF	TGCAGTGCCACTAGCGGGAGAAGGATCTCCTACGAGCAGTACTTC
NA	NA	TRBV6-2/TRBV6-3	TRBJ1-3	CASSYRGTSGNTIYF	TGTGCCAGCAGTTACCGGGGGACATCCGGAAACACCATATATTTT
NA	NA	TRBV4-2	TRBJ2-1	CASSQEFFRVQWWYDEQFF	TGTGCCAGCAGCCAAGAATTCTTTCGGGTACAGTGGTGGTACGATGAGCAGTTCTTC
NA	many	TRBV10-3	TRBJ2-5	CAIIGLSSQETQYF	TGTGCCATCATTGGTCTTTCTAGTCAAGAGACCCAGTACTTC
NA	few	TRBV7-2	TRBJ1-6	CAGSFSYNSPHHF	TGTGCCGGCAGCTTCTCCTATAATTCACCCCACCACTTT
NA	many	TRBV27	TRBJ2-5	CASSSSSGAGETQYF	TGTGCCAGCAGTTCATCGTCCGGGGCTGGGGAGACCCAGTACTTC
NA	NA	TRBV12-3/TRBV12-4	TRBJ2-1	CASTLRALSSYNEQFF	TGTGCCAGCACCCTGAGAGCGCTTAGCTCCTACAATGAGCAGTTCTTC
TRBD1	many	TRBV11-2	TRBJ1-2	CASSPYRQGANYGYTF	TGTGCCAGCAGCCCCTACAGACAGGGGGCGAACTATGGCTACACCTTC
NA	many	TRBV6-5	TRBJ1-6	CASSYRGSFSYNSPLHF	TGTGCCAGCAGTTACCGGGGCAGTTTCTCCTATAATTCACCCCTCCACTTT
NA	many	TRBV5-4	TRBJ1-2	CASSGSYGYTF	TGTGCCAGCAGCGGTTCCTATGGCTACACCTTC
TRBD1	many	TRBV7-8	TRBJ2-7	CASSLGLGQVYEQYF	TGTGCCAGCAGCTTAGGCCTGGGACAGGTCTACGAGCAGTACTTC
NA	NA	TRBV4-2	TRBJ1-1	CASSHIESSLESSEAFF	TGTGCCAGCAGCCACATCGAGTCCTCACTTGAAAGCTCTGAAGCTTTCTTT
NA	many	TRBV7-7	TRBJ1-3	CASSPGRDRSSGNTIYF	TGTGCTAGCAGCCCAGGGAGAGACAGGAGCTCTGGAAACACCATATATTTT
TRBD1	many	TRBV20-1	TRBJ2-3	CSAKKDRGWADTQYF	TGCAGTGCTAAAAAGGACAGGGGTTGGGCAGATACGCAGTATTTT
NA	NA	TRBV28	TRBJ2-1	CASSRSSWMGTSYSEQFF	TGTGCCAGCAGTCGTAGTAGCTGGATGGGGACCTCCTACAGTGAGCAGTTCTTC
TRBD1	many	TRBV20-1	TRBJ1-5	CSARVGTGGNQPQHF	TGCAGTGCTAGAGTAGGGACAGGTGGCAATCAGCCCCAGCATTTT
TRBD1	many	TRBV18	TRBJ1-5	CASRTGGGSQPQHF	TGTGCCAGCCGGACAGGGGGCGGGAGTCAGCCCCAGCATTTT
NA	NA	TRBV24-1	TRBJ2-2	CATSDTGRNTGELFF	TGTGCCACCAGTGATACAGGGAGAAACACCGGGGAGCTGTTTTTT
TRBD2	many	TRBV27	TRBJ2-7	CASSPRTSGRVTYEQYF	TGTGCCAGCAGTCCCAGGACTAGCGGGAGGGTGACCTACGAGCAGTACTTC
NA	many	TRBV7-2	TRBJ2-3	CASSSFGLSTDTQYF	TGTGCCAGCAGCTCCTTCGGCCTATCCACAGATACGCAGTATTTT
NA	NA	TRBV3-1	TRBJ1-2	CASSQGARYRASGYGYTF	TGTGCCAGCAGCCAAGGGGCCCGGTACAGGGCCAGTGGATATGGCTACACCTTC
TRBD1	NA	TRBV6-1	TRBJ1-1	CASSESTGDMNTEAFF	TGTGCCAGCAGTGAATCGACAGGGGACATGAACACTGAAGCTTTCTTT
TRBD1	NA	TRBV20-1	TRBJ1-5	CRARDGDSDSNLPQHF	TGCAGAGCTAGAGATGGGGACAGCGATAGCAATCTGCCCCAGCATTTT
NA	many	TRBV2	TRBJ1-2	CASSEGRDYGYTF	TGTGCCAGCAGTGAAGGCAGGGACTATGGCTACACCTTC
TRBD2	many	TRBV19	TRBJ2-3	CASSIGTSPADTQYF	TGTGCCAGTAGTATAGGGACTAGCCCCGCAGATACGCAGTATTTT
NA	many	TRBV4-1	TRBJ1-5	CASSQEASSYQPQHF	TGCGCCAGCAGCCAAGAAGCCTCCTCCTATCAGCCCCAGCATTTT
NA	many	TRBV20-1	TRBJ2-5	CSARGRDTLYQETQYF	TGCAGTGCTAGAGGCCGGGACACCTTGTACCAAGAGACCCAGTACTTC
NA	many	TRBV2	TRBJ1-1	CASSEGFGIANTEAFF	TGTGCCAGCAGTGAAGGTTTTGGGATCGCGAACACTGAAGCTTTCTTT
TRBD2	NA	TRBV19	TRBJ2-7	CASSTPGLAGVSSYLQYF	TGTGCCAGTAGTACCCCGGGACTAGCGGGAGTATCGTCCTACTTGCAGTACTTC
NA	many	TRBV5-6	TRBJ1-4	CASSSWAHEKLFF	TGTGCCAGCAGCTCATGGGCACATGAAAAACTGTTTTTT
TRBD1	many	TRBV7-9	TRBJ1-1	CASSLAGYRGRGTEAFF	TGTGCCAGCAGCTTAGCGGGTTACAGGGGGCGAGGCACTGAAGCTTTCTTT
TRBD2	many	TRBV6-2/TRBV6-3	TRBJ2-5	CASSEREPETQYF	TGTGCCAGCAGTGAGCGGGAACCAGAGACCCAGTACTTC
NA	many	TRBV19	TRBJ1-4	CASSVTGNTNEKLFF	TGTGCCAGTAGTGTTACAGGGAACACTAATGAAAAACTGTTTTTT
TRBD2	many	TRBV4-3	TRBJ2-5	CASSQDALAGWETQYF	TGCGCCAGCAGCCAAGATGCACTAGCGGGTTGGGAGACCCAGTACTTC
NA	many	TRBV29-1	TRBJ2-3	CSVVLRPDTQYF	TGCAGCGTTGTCCTCAGGCCAGATACGCAGTATTTT
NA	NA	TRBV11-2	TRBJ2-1	CASSLEGDTYNEQFF	TGTGCCAGCAGCTTGGAGGGGGACACCTACAATGAGCAGTTCTTC
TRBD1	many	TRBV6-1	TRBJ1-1	CASSRQGWNTEAFF	TGTGCCAGCAGTCGACAGGGTTGGAACACTGAAGCTTTCTTT
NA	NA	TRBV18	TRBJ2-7	CASSTVGEQYF	TGTGCCAGCTCAACTGTGGGCGAGCAGTACTTC
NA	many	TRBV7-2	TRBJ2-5	CASSPRGWETQYF	TGTGCCAGCAGCCCCCGGGGTTGGGAGACCCAGTACTTC
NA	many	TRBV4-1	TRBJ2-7	CASQGGWGEQYF	TGCGCCAGCCAAGGGGGATGGGGCGAGCAGTACTTC
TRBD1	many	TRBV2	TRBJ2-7	CASSTGTGRYEQYF	TGTGCCAGCAGCACAGGGACAGGGAGGTACGAGCAGTACTTC
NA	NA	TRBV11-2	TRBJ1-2	CASSLDHRGYYGYTF	TGTGCCAGCAGCTTAGATCACCGGGGGTACTATGGCTACACCTTC
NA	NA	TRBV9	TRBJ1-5	CASSAAGVSNQPQHF	TGTGCCAGCAGCGCCGCAGGGGTTAGCAATCAGCCCCAGCATTTT
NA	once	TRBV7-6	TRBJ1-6	CASSLLYPIVGSNSPLHF	TGTGCCAGCAGCTTATTGTATCCCATCGTCGGGAGTAATTCACCCCTCCACTTT
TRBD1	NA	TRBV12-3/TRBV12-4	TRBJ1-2	CASSLGDRELNYGYTF	TGTGCCAGCAGTTTAGGGGACAGGGAACTTAACTATGGCTACACCTTC
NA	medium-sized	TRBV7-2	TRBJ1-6	CASSYDYNSPLHF	TGTGCCAGCAGCTACGATTATAATTCACCCCTCCACTTT
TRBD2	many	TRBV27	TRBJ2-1	CASSYGLAGPGDEQFF	TGTGCCAGCAGTTACGGACTAGCGGGGCCCGGGGATGAGCAGTTCTTC
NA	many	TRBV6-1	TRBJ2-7	CASSEGLPYEQYF	TGTGCCAGCAGTGAGGGACTGCCCTACGAGCAGTACTTC
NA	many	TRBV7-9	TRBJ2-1	CASSLVEGGEQFF	TGTGCCAGCAGCTTAGTGGAGGGGGGTGAGCAGTTCTTC
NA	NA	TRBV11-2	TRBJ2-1	CASSLGDARYNEQFF	TGTGCCAGCAGCTTAGGGGACGCTCGCTACAATGAGCAGTTCTTC